This T cell receptor (beta chain) derives from a study of T cell clones after liver transplantation. Study-wide background: TCRbeta sequencing after a pre-transplant mixed lymphocyte reaction identified graft-donor-reactive clones, later tracked in post-transplant blood. Subjects received no induction therapy and standard immunosuppression until randomization at 12-24 months post-transplant.

Germline V gene lookup returns CDR1 MGHDK and CDR2 SYGVNS. This CDR3 is 11 amino acids long. V was pared by 6 bases and J by 6 bases, with 1 base of the junction left unmatched. Whole-study results and caveats: Circulating graft-donor-reactive CD4 TCRbeta sequences fell significantly post-transplant in 5 of 8 subjects.

Sequencing used immunoSEQ multiplex PCR; TCRdb keeps in-frame clones, though not all of them. The data show 65,000 to 90,000 clones, over 85% seen once. About this clone itself: Its antigen remains unidentified.

This TCR derives from a human donor who received a liver transplant. The gene calls are TRBV25-1 and TRBJ2-7, with 8 bases aligning to TRBD1. The sample consisted of CD4+ T cells from blood, taken before liver transplant. The CDR3 DNA is TGTGCCAGCAGGGACAGGGCCGAGCAGTACTTC. This codes for CASRDRAEQYF.